This T cell receptor (beta chain) originates from a study of blood T cell repertoires in COVID-19. Whole-study context: Samples came from the United States, Italy and Spain, spanning acute and convalescent COVID-19.

The CDR3 totals 14 residues. V gave up 4 bases and J gave up 5 bases, with 14 bases separating them. Germline V gene data show CDR1 as LNHDA and CDR2 as SQIVND (reference sequence). Method: immunoSEQ multiplex PCR; TCRdb's copy keeps in-frame clones and lacks some. The table has about 58,000 clones, around 91% seen once. The sequenced sample consisted of peripheral blood. V usage is TRBV19 and J usage is TRBJ1-2, with unresolved D. The TCR sequence derives from a man between 60 and 75 years old with active COVID-19. CDR3 residues: CASSTEGWVYGYTF. In nucleotides, the CDR3 is TGTGCCAGTAGTACCGAGGGTTGGGTGTATGGCTACACCTTC. Drawing the rest from reference TRBV19 and TRBJ1-2, the complete variable domain is DGGITQSPKYLFRKEGQNVTLSCEQNLNHDAMYWYRQDPGQGLRLIYYSQIVNDFQKGDIAEGYSVSREKKESFPLTVTSAQKNPTAFYLCASSTEGWVYGYTFGSGTRLTVV.